One and the same sample provided the 7 T cell receptor beta chains below, sequenced in a study of Graves' ophthalmopathy and Graves' hyperthyroidism. Investigators amplified TCR beta CDR3 regions from RNA transcripts. Second-round multiplex PCR followed a first-round RT-PCR using HTBI primers. TCRdb re-called the multiplex PCR reads through MiXCR, storing one row per CDR3 protein. The sample has over a million distinct CDR3 sequences, less than 45% seen once. The sequenced material came from peripheral blood or thyroid tissue (not recorded which). The receptor source for this set is an adult man with Graves' hyperthyroidism.

This clonotype was counted only a few times. This chain links TRBV10-3 with TRBJ1-1, with a tentative D call TRBD1 (6 bases). CDR1 ENHRY and CDR2 SYGVKD come from the germline V gene. V was clipped by 0 bases and J by 1 base, with 9 bases between them. The CDR3 is made up of 15 amino acids. For the CDR3, the DNA is TGTGCCATCAGTGAGTCGGACAGAGAGAACACTGAAGCTTTCTTT. Protein sequence: CAISESDRENTEAFF.

The rearrangement links TRBV28 to TRBJ2-2; possibly TRBD2 for D (6 bases). Germline V gene sequence: CDR1 MDHEN, CDR2 SYDVKM. The CDR3 runs 17 residues. Between the trimmed V and J ends, which lost 4 bases and 7 bases, there was a span of 22 bases. CDR3 in amino acids: CASSSTRQIRRGGELFF. Here the CDR3 DNA reads TGTGCCAGCAGTTCAACTCGACAGATAAGGAGGGGCGGGGAGCTGTTTTTT.

Concerning this clonotype: This may be a read error, as it is one base from a much larger clone. The gene calls are TRBV10-3 and TRBJ1-4; D remains unclear. The CDR3 spans 14 residues. Germline assignment: CDR1 ENHRY and CDR2 SYGVKD. V shed 3 bases and J shed 14 bases, with 19 bases lying between them. As DNA, the CDR3 is TGTGCCATCAGTGACAGGAGTTCGCCCCCTAGGCTGTTTTTT. Encoded protein: CAISDRSSPPRLFF.

The rearrangement links TRBV14 to TRBJ1-5; D unresolved. V was clipped by 5 bases and J by 7 bases, with 18 bases between them. Germline loops: CDR1 SGHDN, CDR2 FVKESK. The CDR3 runs 15 residues. CDR3 amino acids: CASSMGRTGEQPQHF. In DNA form, the CDR3 reads TGTGCCAGCAGCATGGGGAGGACCGGGGAGCAGCCCCAGCATTTT. The full variable domain, completed using reference TRBV14 and TRBJ1-5, is EAGVTQFPSHSVIEKGQTVTLRCDPISGHDNLYWYRRVMGKEIKFLLHFVKESKQDESGMPNNRFLAERTGGTYSTLKVQPAELEDSGVYFCASSMGRTGEQPQHFGDGTRLSIL.

This clonotype was observed a few times. The rearrangement uses TRBV7-9 and TRBJ1-2; no definite D call. Germline V lookup: CDR1 SEHNR, CDR2 FQNEAQ (reference sequence). Trimming stripped 4 bases from V and 4 bases from J, with 13 bases between. The CDR3 totals 14 residues. CDR3 region: CASSSDVGPYGYTF. CDR3 nucleotides: TGTGCCAGCAGCTCGGACGTTGGGCCCTATGGCTACACCTTC. Full variable domain (rest looked up from reference TRBV7-9 and TRBJ1-2): DTGVSQNPRHKITKRGQNVTFRCDPISEHNRLYWYRQTLGQGPEFLTYFQNEAQLEKSRLLSDRFSAERPKGSFSTLEIQRTEQGDSAMYLCASSSDVGPYGYTFGSGTRLTVV.

This chain joins TRBV12-3 or TRBV12-4 and TRBJ2-7; D may be TRBD1 or TRBD2 (6 bases each). Trimming took off 3 bases at V and 1 base at J, with 13 bases between the two ends. The length of the CDR3 is 15 residues. CDR3 nucleotides: TGTGCCAGCAGTTTGACGAGGAGGGGGTCCTACGAGCAGTACTTC. It specifies CASSLTRRGSYEQYF.

V and J are TRBV29-1 and TRBJ2-7; 10 positions match TRBD2. Losses at the gene ends were 2 bases for V and 5 bases for J; bases not matched to a gene: 6. This CDR3 comprises 14 residues. CDR1 and CDR2 from the germline V gene are SQVTM and ANQGSEA. DNA of the CDR3: TGCAGCGTTGAATCTAGCGGGAGTAGTCACGAGCAGTACTTC. This encodes CSVESSGSSHEQYF.